What follows are 10 T cell receptor beta chains derived from one specimen sequenced in a study of T-cell reconstitution after alpha-beta-depleted transplantation in children. A library of TCRbeta sequences, prepared with unique molecular identifiers, was generated. TCRdb re-derived calls from the PCR reads in MiXCR, one entry per CDR3 protein. The sample holds over 550,000 distinct CDR3 sequences; 10% are singletons and the top ten take around 4%. Source: PBMCs from the stem cell graft donor, taken from the stem cell graft. These receptors were obtained from a human donor who donated a stem cell graft to a child with acute myeloid leukemia.

This clonotype was counted only a few times. This chain connects TRBV29-1 to TRBJ2-7; TRBD2 is a possible D gene (5 bases). The CDR3 is made up of 13 amino acids. The germline V gene encodes CDR1 SQVTM and CDR2 ANQGSEA. Trimming left V 3 bases short and J 1 base short, with 10 bases between. The DNA for the CDR3 is TGCAGCGTTGATTCTGGCGGGTCCTACGAGCAGTACTTC. Translating it yields CSVDSGGSYEQYF.

The rearrangement uses TRBV28 and TRBJ2-4; D is unresolved. The germline gives CDR1 MDHEN, CDR2 SYDVKM. Trimming took 6 bases from V and 10 from J, leaving 13 bases between them. The CDR3 sequence is 12 residues long. DNA of the CDR3: TGTGCCAGCAGCAGAAACCCAGGAATTCAGTACTTC. This encodes CASSRNPGIQYF.

The CDR3 sequence is CSARDVFSVYGYTF. For the CDR3, the DNA is TGCAGTGCTAGAGATGTGTTCTCGGTCTATGGCTACACCTTC. The rearrangement joins TRBV20-1 to TRBJ1-2; D remains ambiguous. The germline V gene has CDR1 DFQATT and CDR2 SNEGSKA (reference sequence). V was trimmed by 0 bases and J by 4 bases, leaving 12 bases between them. This CDR3 region has 14 residues.

There are a few counts of this clonotype. The rearrangement links TRBV20-1 to TRBJ2-5, with TRBD2 matching 8 bases. Per germline, CDR1 DFQATT and CDR2 SNEGSKA (reference sequence). The CDR3 loop spans 15 amino acids. The J segment lost 4 bases and the V segment lost 0 bases, leaving 7 bases of the junction unmatched. CDR3 in amino acids: CSARDTGGPGETQYF. In DNA form, the CDR3 reads TGCAGTGCTAGAGATACGGGAGGGCCGGGAGAGACCCAGTACTTC.

This sequence joins TRBV6-1 and TRBJ2-7; D is perhaps TRBD2 (6 bases). The V and J ends lost 6 bases and 3 bases respectively, with 18 bases between them. The CDR3 has 15 amino acids. CDR1 and CDR2 (germline): MNHNS, SASEGT. CDR3 amino acids: CASRGRDSGSYEQYF. Here the CDR3 DNA reads TGTGCCAGCAGGGGACGGGACTCAGGTAGCTACGAGCAGTACTTC.

This clonotype has more than one count but fewer than ten. The gene calls are TRBV6-6 and TRBJ1-5; D is unclear. Per the germline V gene, CDR1 is MNHNY and CDR2 is SVGAGI (reference sequence). The V end was cut by 7 bases, the J end by 12 bases, with 19 bases between. The CDR3 runs 13 residues. The DNA for the CDR3 is TGTGCCAGCACCCTTAGCCAAAAATCTCTCCAGCATTTT. This encodes CASTLSQKSLQHF.

This chain uses TRBV10-3 with TRBJ2-5; perhaps D is TRBD1 or TRBD2 (5 bases each). The germline V gene encodes CDR1 ENHRY and CDR2 SYGVKD. The length of the CDR3 is 15 residues. CDR3 residues: CATTQGPSGRETQYF. DNA for the CDR3: TGTGCTACTACCCAGGGACCATCCGGAAGGGAGACCCAGTACTTC.

V and J are TRBV30 and TRBJ2-1; TRBD2 matches 9 bases. V shed 1 base, J shed 6 bases, and the junction held 4 bases outside the gene matches. Germline CDR1 and CDR2: GTSNPN and SVGIG (reference sequence). This CDR3 comprises 14 residues. The CDR3 sequence is CAWSGQLAGNEQFF. CDR3 nucleotide sequence: TGTGCCTGGAGTGGTCAACTAGCGGGCAATGAGCAGTTCTTC.

This clonotype turned up a few times. The chain is built from TRBV20-1 and TRBJ2-4; D might be TRBD1 or TRBD2, each matching 5 bases. The CDR3 is 15 residues long. Looked up from germline, CDR1 is DFQATT and CDR2 is SNEGSKA (reference sequence). The V gene lost 6 bases and the J gene lost 4 bases, with 19 bases spanning the gap. DNA of the CDR3: TGCAGTGCACAGCCGGCCGGGACCGGAAAAAACATTCAGTACTTC. This translates into CSAQPAGTGKNIQYF.

This clonotype has only a few counts. This chain links TRBV7-3 with TRBJ2-1; D is perhaps TRBD2 (6 bases). Trimming left V 4 bases short and J 2 bases short, with 21 bases between. The CDR3 extends over 18 amino acids. Germline CDR1 reads SGHTA; CDR2 reads FQGTGA. The CDR3 reads CASSSLEGSGGPYNEQFF. The CDR3 nucleotides read TGTGCCAGCAGCTCCCTTGAAGGTAGCGGAGGACCCTACAATGAGCAGTTCTTC. Complete variable domain (other parts from reference TRBV7-3 and TRBJ2-1): GAGVSQTPSNKVTEKGKYVELRCDPISGHTALYWYRQSLGQGPEFLIYFQGTGAADDSGLPNDRFFAVRPEGSVSTLKIQRTERGDSAVYLCASSSLEGSGGPYNEQFFGPGTRLTVL.